The 10 T cell receptor beta chains given below trace back to one sample, sequenced in a study of beta chain features in type 1 diabetes. As every portion of the isolated RNA was reverse transcribed, the sequencing read expressed TCRB transcripts. TCRdb keeps only in-frame clones here, not all; method: immunoSEQ multiplex PCR. The table lists 120,000 to 150,000 clones, around 9.3% of them singletons, with approximately 1.3% in the top ten. Input material: naive CD4+ T cells from blood. The source of these receptors is a man younger than 30 in good health.

The sample holds a few counts of this clone. V and J are TRBV2 and TRBJ2-7; TRBD1 agrees at 8 bases. There are 14 residues in the CDR3. The trim removed 5 bases at V and 4 bases at J, leaving 7 bases unmatched. Germline V gene sequence: CDR1 SNHLY, CDR2 FYNNEI. CDR3 loop: CASSRQGSMYEQYF. The CDR3 DNA sequence: TGTGCCAGCAGTAGACAGGGGTCTATGTACGAGCAGTACTTC.

The chain carries TRBV10-3 and TRBJ1-1; D gene uncertain. Germline-derived CDR1 and CDR2 are ENHRY and SYGVKD. Deletions cut 7 bases from V and 4 bases from J, with 16 bases between. There are 14 residues in the CDR3. Written as DNA, the CDR3 is TGTGCCATCACTGGGGAGGGCGGTGGCACTGAAGCTTTCTTT. It codes for CAITGEGGGTEAFF.

This chain connects TRBV7-6 to TRBJ2-3; TRBD2 matches at 11 bases. After removal of 5 bases from V and 8 bases from J, the junction contained 9 bases not matched to a gene. The CDR3 spans 15 residues. Germline assignment: CDR1 SGHVS and CDR2 FNYEAQ. The DNA of the CDR3 is TGTGCCAGCAGCCCTAGCGGGGGGTTTTGGGGTACGCAGTATTTT. It is translated as CASSPSGGFWGTQYF.

This clone was seen more than once but under ten times. The chain joins TRBV6-1 to TRBJ2-5; D is perhaps TRBD1 (5 bases). V was clipped by 4 bases and J by 5 bases, with 5 bases between them. CDR1 MNHNS and CDR2 SASEGT come from the germline V gene. The CDR3 is made up of 11 amino acids. The CDR3 region is CASSAGETQYF. In DNA, the CDR3 is TGTGCCAGCAGTGCAGGGGAGACCCAGTACTTC.

CDR3 sequence (DNA): TGCGCCAGCAGCACTGGCGGGGTTTCGGACACCATATATTTT. Translation gives CASSTGGVSDTIYF. V usage is TRBV5-1 and J usage is TRBJ1-3, with no clear D. CDR3 length: 14 amino acids. Germline V CDR1 and CDR2: SGHRS, YFSETQ. V was clipped by 4 bases and J by 8 bases, with 16 bases between them. The variable domain in full, completed from reference TRBV5-1 and TRBJ1-3, reads KAGVTQTPRYLIKTRGQQVTLSCSPISGHRSVSWYQQTPGQGLQFLFEYFSETQRNKGNFPGRFSGRQFSNSRSEMNVSTLELGDSALYLCASSTGGVSDTIYFGEGSWLTVV.

The chain recombines TRBV7-2 with TRBJ1-2; D might be TRBD1 (5 bases). The CDR3 covers 16 residues. The V gene's germline CDR1 is SGHTA and CDR2 FQGNSA. Trimming shortened V by 4 bases and J by 2 bases, and 17 bases separated the two germline ends. CDR3 region: CASSSPAGGTNYGYTF. The CDR3 DNA reads as TGTGCCAGCAGCTCCCCTGCGGGAGGGACCAACTATGGCTACACCTTC.

This clone was seen more than once but under ten times. V usage is TRBV6-6 and J usage is TRBJ2-2, with D possibly TRBD2 on 5 matching bases. Germline V gives CDR1 MNHNY, CDR2 SVGAGI (reference sequence). Between the trimmed V and J ends, which lost 7 bases and 0 bases, there was a span of 9 bases. This CDR3 contains 14 residues. CDR3 in amino acids: CASTLGANTGELFF. In DNA, the CDR3 is TGTGCCAGCACCCTGGGAGCGAACACCGGGGAGCTGTTTTTT.

This clone turned up a few times. This rearrangement joins TRBV11-3 to TRBJ2-5; TRBD2 matches 10 bases. The CDR3 has 14 residues. CDR1 and CDR2 from the germline V gene are SGHNT and YENEEA. The ends lost 5 bases at V and 3 bases at J; junction bases unmatched: 3. The CDR3 sequence is CASSETSGKETQYF. In nucleotides, the CDR3 is TGTGCCAGCAGCGAAACTAGCGGGAAAGAGACCCAGTACTTC.

The chain joins TRBV27 to TRBJ2-7, with TRBD1 matching over 7 bases. V was pared by 4 bases and J by 4 bases, with 10 bases of the junction left unmatched. The germline V gene has CDR1 MNHEY and CDR2 SMNVEV (reference sequence). This CDR3 is 15 amino acids long. This CDR3 reads CASSSPLDREYEQYF. As DNA, the CDR3 is TGTGCCAGCAGTTCCCCCCTAGACAGGGAATACGAGCAGTACTTC.

The V gene is TRBV4-3, the J gene TRBJ2-5; D may be TRBD1 (5 bases). With 5 bases removed from V and 1 base from J, the gap between germline ends came to 11 bases. CDR1 and CDR2 (germline): LGHNA, YSLEER. This CDR3 comprises 14 residues. CDR3 DNA: TGCGCCAGCAGCAGAAGCAGGGCCCAAGAGACCCAGTACTTC. Its protein product is CASSRSRAQETQYF.